The present TCR beta chain was sequenced within a study of OX40 agonist ivuxolimab in advanced cancers. General study results and limits: Clonal expansion by week 6 occurred in CD4+ and CD8+ blood T cells (at 0.1 to 3.0 mg/kg). At 0.1-3.0 mg/kg, partial responders had clonal expansion among the lowest observed.

Libraries were prepared by immunoSEQ multiplex PCR; TCRdb keeps only in-frame clonotypes and omits some of them. The sample contains 50,000 to 80,000 clones, roughly 90% of which appear only once. A word on this clone: The antigen is undetermined.

The germline V and J ends were trimmed by 1 base and 5 bases, with 9 bases remaining between them. CDR1 and CDR2 (germline): MNHNS, SASEGT. CDR3 size: 15 residues. The rearrangement links TRBV6-1 to TRBJ1-6; TRBD1 is a possible D gene (6 bases). This TCR came from an adult with an advanced solid tumor such as melanoma, head and neck, liver or kidney cancer. Specimen: CD4+ or CD8+ T cells sorted from blood, collected in a trial of the OX40 agonist ivuxolimab. The CDR3, as DNA: TGTGCCAGCAGTGAAGACCCAGGGGATAATTCACCCCTCCACTTT. It encodes CASSEDPGDNSPLHF.